This T cell receptor (beta chain) came from a study of cytomegalovirus exposure and HLA in healthy donors (dated by TCRdb to about 2017). About the study as a whole: In an earlier analysis of roughly 500 of the donors, under 300 Gb of sequence data and 100 million or so unique TCR beta sequences from about 179 million T cells were reported. Roughly 300 gigabases of sequencing data and tens of millions of unique TCR sequences were included in an early release covering several hundred HLA-typed donors. Of the 398 genotyped donors, approximately 80% fell in the genetic ancestry cluster associated with self-reported Caucasian donors. The aim of the study was to test whether cataloging public T cell receptors could identify signatures of past pathogen exposure. Using immunosequencing, the study profiled T cell repertoires from about 620 subjects and related those repertoires to cytomegalovirus serostatus. Along with the 666-subject first cohort, a separate validation cohort of over a hundred different subjects was used. To predict cytomegalovirus infection status, the study combined high-throughput TCR immunosequencing, statistical association of individual TCRs with disease status, and machine learning. To study patterns of TCR occurrence, a later analysis re-analyzed previously published TCR beta repertoires from 666 donors and added high-resolution HLA genotyping. Rather than drawing on any new phenotypic data, the later analysis identified candidate immune exposures from TCR beta sequences and the way those sequences occurred across donors. An earlier analysis of some 600 of the donors applied high-throughput TCR beta sequencing to assess whether each TCR beta V gene segment acted as functional or pseudogenic. Donor age, sex, ethnicity and CMV serostatus were compiled alongside the repertoire data. In a later genetic analysis, genome-wide SNP genotypes for about three fifths of the roughly 670 donors were used, and that subset was treated as a discovery cohort. All discovery cohort repertoires had been generated on a single sequencing platform. HLA typing covered class I and class II loci at four-digit resolution. The number of donors typed differed by locus, with about 629-640 for A, B, C, DRB1 and DQB1, roughly 520 for DQA1, approximately 570 for DPA1, and over 400 for DPB1. Four or five DR-DQ haplotypes were handled as single units for association and clustering because linkage in the cohort was strong. Among about 370 genotyped donors of the cohort, an average of roughly 230,000 unique TCR beta nucleotide sequences was sequenced per donor, of which about 18% were non-productive.

Receptor amplification or capture employed the immunoSEQ multiplex PCR assay. A mixture of 60 forward primers for TCR Vbeta segments and 13 reverse primers for TCR Jbeta segments was used in the multiplex PCR. A multiplex PCR assay on genomic DNA amplified the CDR3 region of rearranged TCR beta genes. The amplified TCR beta libraries were sequenced on the Illumina HiSeq System as 87-base-pair reads. In the original analysis: Across the 670 or so repertoires, a later analysis counted approximately 83 million unique TCR beta chains, approximately 12 million of which were shared by at least two donors. A nearest-neighbor algorithm error-corrected the raw reads and collapsed the reads into unique sequences, merging closely related sequences to remove PCR and sequencing errors. CDR3 sequences were aligned to IMGT reference sequences to assign V, D and J gene segments. For a sequence to be retained, a match of at least six nucleotides was required to both a V gene segment and a J gene segment. Rearrangements were classified as productive when the CDR3 lacked stop codons and remained in frame with V and J, and all other rearrangements were classified as non-productive. CDR3 was defined by IMGT convention, running from the second conserved V-encoded cysteine to the conserved J-encoded phenylalanine. The earlier analysis of about 530 of the donors excluded any sequence lacking an unambiguous match to a single V gene segment. In an earlier analysis of approximately 560 of the donors, a V segment was called functional when productive rearrangements were above 56.7%, and segregating when the standard deviation between donors exceeded 5%. To diagnose cytomegalovirus status from the catalog of TCR beta chain sequences, a statistical classification framework was built. V and J gene assignment, in a later analysis, came from comparing TCR nucleotide sequences with IMGT/GENE-DB human TR gene sequences. The TCRdist pipeline was used in a later analysis to assign CDR3 sequences and most-parsimonious VDJ recombination scenarios. In a later analysis, each TCR beta chain was defined by its CDR3 amino acid sequence together with its V-gene family, and reads lacking a unique V-gene family were excluded. In a later analysis, 450 to 600 highly shared, low-generation-probability nucleotide sequences were removed to address suspected cross-contamination and a sequencing artifact. For each public chain, a later analysis derived a clonal expansion index from normalized ranks of inferred template counts within each repertoire. In a later analysis, generation probabilities were computed using a VDJ recombination model fitted to out-of-frame rearrangements, and the results were checked against IGoR. In a later analysis, hypergeometric tests were used to score TCR-TCR, TCR-HLA and TCR-CMV co-occurrence, with a repertoire-size bias correction applied to TCR pairs. False discovery rates were estimated in a later analysis by permuting HLA or CMV assignments 20 times. In a later analysis, co-occurring TCRs were grouped using DBSCAN, and TCRdist sequence similarity was added for clustering within HLA-allele-positive subsets. Repertoires with fewer than 30,000 or more than 120,000 public chains, plus five repertoires with anomalous nucleotide sharing, were excluded from co-occurrence clustering. In TCRdb, the immuneACCESS table is reduced to in-frame sequences with V and J assigned. These tables do not hold every clone; where another copy was compared, an unresolved V gene accounts for under half, and the others remain unexplained. V and J calls and clone size are as listed in that table; D and trimming were resolved from the DNA. Within this sample are over 150,000 clones, with approximately 71% of them counted one time only. The ten largest clones add up to around 4.3% of the sample.

This clone was seen just once. The antigen this receptor binds is unknown. Nothing much larger sits one base from this clone, and base qualities are not available. CDR1 and CDR2 (SQVTM, ANQGSEA) derive from the germline V gene. V is pruned by 7 bases and J by 2 bases, leaving 5 bases of the junction without a gene match. The CDR3 covers 12 residues, taking in both the cysteine and the phenylalanine. Only the CDR3 region is kept as DNA, spanning 36 bases read in frame from base 1. In total, just over 650 healthy bone marrow donors made up the cohort. At the time of sampling, all cohort members were nominally healthy, though unrecorded immune exposures were likely present. The donor was CMV seropositive and belonged to the group of about 290 seropositive cohort members. A peripheral blood sample was collected from each donor, and TCR beta sequencing was performed on peripheral blood mononuclear cells. Genomic DNA extraction from the blood cell samples was performed with the Qiagen DNeasy Blood Extraction Kit.

On the study overall, not on this receptor specifically: In an earlier analysis of about 600 of the donors, most TCR beta V segments appeared in productive rearrangements about 87% or about 30% of the time, broadly matching IMGT annotations. In a later analysis, TCR association rates were found to vary across HLA loci, with the most associated TCRs seen for DRB1 alleles and the fewest for HLA-C alleles. In a later analysis, around 17,000 TCR beta sequences were associated with specific HLA alleles at a false discovery rate of 0.05. This cohort had only TCR beta chains sequenced, and the lack of alpha or paired-chain data limited which features could be detected. Some IMGT-functional V segments, including TRBV6-2 and TRBV6-3, could not be told apart with the 87-base-pair reads, so those segments were excluded. A further reported finding was that TCR beta sequences accurately predicted the HLA-A and HLA-B alleles for most subjects in the first cohort. Several of the top co-occurrence clusters appeared to be linked to parvovirus B19, influenza, CMV and Epstein-Barr virus, according to a later analysis. V-gene and J-gene trimming of TCR beta chains was associated with a missense DCLRE1C variant in a later genetic analysis, and the association was replicated in an independent cohort. When HLA alleles, especially DR and DQ, strongly co-occurred, attributing TCR associations to individual alleles was difficult. Because counts were too low, approximately 15 rarely observed V segments, including chromosome 9 orphons, were excluded from the earlier analysis of around 590 of the donors. The classifier was reported to diagnose cytomegalovirus status with high specificity and sensitivity in both the original cohort and the validation cohort. A group of highly shared sequence variants was considered likely to be a technical artifact of the sequencing pipeline. CMV serostatus was the only immune exposure information available for the cohort. Most TCR sequences were seen in very few donors, while some public TCRs were found in many individuals. A later analysis found that most CMV-associated TCR beta chains appeared HLA-restricted, with HLA associations seemingly driven largely by CMV exposure. Linkage disequilibrium might explain the correlated functional status among segregating V segments, but an unknown experimental factor could not be ruled out. According to the authors, the approach could potentially be generalized to other disease states and immunological phenotypes. Three of the identified cytomegalovirus-associated TCR beta chains were confirmed in vitro to be specific for cytomegalovirus antigens. Because HLA typing was missing for some donors at each locus, association tests included only the typed subset. A total of 150 to 200 TCR beta chains were listed by the study as associated with cytomegalovirus. Roughly uniform sequencing depth across donors was assumed in presence/absence analyses, although this assumption may not hold. In a later genetic analysis, fewer N-insertions in productive TCRs were reported among donors in an Asian-associated ancestry cluster than the approximately 670-donor mean. A later analysis found that HLA-associated TCR beta chains were more clonally expanded and had lower generation probabilities than equally common non-associated chains.

The chain is made from TRBV29-1 and TRBJ2-7, and TRBD1 aligns with 7 junction nucleotides. The sequenced sample consisted of PBMCs. The sequence came from a young woman in good health and CMV-seropositive. The nucleotide sequence reads TGCAGCGCCTGGGACAGAGCCTACGAGCAGTACTTC. Translated, it reads CSAWDRAYEQYF.